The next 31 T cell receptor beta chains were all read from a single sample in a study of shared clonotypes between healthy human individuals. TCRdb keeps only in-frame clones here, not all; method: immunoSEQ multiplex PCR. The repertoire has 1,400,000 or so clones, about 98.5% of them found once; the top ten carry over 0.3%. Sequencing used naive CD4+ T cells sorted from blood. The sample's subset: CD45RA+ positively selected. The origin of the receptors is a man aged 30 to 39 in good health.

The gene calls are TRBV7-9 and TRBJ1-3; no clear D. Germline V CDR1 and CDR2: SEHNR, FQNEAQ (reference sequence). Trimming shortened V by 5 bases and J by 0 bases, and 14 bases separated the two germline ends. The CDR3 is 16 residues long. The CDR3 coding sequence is TGTGCCAGCAGCCGACCTACCTCGAGCTCTGGAAACACCATATATTTT. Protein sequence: CASSRPTSSSGNTIYF.

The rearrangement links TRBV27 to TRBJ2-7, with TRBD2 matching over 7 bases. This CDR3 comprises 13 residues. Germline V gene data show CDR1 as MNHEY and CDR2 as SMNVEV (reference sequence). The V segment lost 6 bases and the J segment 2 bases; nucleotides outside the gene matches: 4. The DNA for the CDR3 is TGTGCCAGCAGGGCTAGCGGCGCCTACGAGCAGTACTTC. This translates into CASRASGAYEQYF.

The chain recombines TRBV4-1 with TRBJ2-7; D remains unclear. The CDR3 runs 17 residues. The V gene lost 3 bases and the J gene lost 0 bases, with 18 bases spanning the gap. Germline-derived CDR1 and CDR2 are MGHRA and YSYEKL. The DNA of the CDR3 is TGCGCCAGCAGCCACGAGGAGACCATGGGAAACTCCTACGAGCAGTACTTC. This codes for CASSHEETMGNSYEQYF.

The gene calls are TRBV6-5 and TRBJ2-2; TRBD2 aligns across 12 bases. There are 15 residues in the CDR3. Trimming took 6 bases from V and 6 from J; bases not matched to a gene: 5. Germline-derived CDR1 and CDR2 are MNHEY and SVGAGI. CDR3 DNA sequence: TGTGCCAGCAGCCGTCTAGCGGGAGGGTCCGGGGAGCTGTTTTTT. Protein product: CASSRLAGGSGELFF.

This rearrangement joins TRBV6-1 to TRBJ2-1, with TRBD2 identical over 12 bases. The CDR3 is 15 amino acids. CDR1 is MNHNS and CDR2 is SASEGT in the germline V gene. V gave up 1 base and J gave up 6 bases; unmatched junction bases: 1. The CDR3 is CASSEELAGGNEQFF. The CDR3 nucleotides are TGTGCCAGCAGTGAAGAACTAGCGGGAGGCAATGAGCAGTTCTTC.

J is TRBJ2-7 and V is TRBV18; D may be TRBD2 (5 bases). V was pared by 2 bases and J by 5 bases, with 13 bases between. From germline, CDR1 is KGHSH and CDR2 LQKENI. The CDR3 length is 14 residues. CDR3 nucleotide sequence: TGTGCCAGCTCACCAAAACTCTCGGAGGACGAGCAGTACTTC. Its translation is CASSPKLSEDEQYF. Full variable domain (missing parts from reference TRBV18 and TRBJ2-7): NAGVMQNPRHLVRRRGQEARLRCSPMKGHSHVYWYRQLPEEGLKFMVYLQKENIIDESGMPKERFSAEFPKEGPSILRIQQVVRGDSAAYFCASSPKLSEDEQYFGPGTRLTVT.

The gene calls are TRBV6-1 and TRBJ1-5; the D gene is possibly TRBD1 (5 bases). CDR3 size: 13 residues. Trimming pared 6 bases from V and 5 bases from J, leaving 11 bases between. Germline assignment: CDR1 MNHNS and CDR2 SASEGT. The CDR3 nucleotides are TGTGCCAGCAGCAGGGAGAATGATCAGCCCCAGCATTTT. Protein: CASSRENDQPQHF.

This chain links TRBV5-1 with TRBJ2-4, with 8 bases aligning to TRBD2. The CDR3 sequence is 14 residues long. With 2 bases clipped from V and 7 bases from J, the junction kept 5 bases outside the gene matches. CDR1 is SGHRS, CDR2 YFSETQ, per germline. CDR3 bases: TGCGCCAGCAGCTTACGGGAGGGCCGGAACATTCAGTACTTC. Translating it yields CASSLREGRNIQYF.

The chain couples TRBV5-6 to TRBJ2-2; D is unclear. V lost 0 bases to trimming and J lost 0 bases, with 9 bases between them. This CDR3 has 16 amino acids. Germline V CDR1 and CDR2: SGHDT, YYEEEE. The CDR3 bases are TGTGCCAGCAGCTTGGGGACGATAACGAACACCGGGGAGCTGTTTTTT. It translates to CASSLGTITNTGELFF. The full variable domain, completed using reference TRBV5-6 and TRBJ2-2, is DAGVTQSPTHLIKTRGQQVTLRCSPKSGHDTVSWYQQALGQGPQFIFQYYEEEERQRGNFPDRFSGHQFPNYSSELNVNALLLGDSALYLCASSLGTITNTGELFFGEGSRLTVL.

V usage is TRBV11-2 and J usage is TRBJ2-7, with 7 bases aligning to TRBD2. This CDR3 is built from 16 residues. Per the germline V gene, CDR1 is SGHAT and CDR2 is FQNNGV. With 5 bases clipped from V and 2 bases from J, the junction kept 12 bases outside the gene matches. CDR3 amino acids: CASSTRGLAVPYEQYF. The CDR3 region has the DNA TGTGCCAGCAGCACCCGAGGGCTAGCGGTTCCCTACGAGCAGTACTTC.

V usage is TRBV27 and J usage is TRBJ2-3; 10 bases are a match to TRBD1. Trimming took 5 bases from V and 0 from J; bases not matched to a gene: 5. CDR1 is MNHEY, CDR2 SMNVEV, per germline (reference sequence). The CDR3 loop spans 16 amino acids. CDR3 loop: CASSLLGQGSTDTQYF. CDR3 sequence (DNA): TGTGCCAGCAGTCTACTGGGACAGGGGAGCACAGATACGCAGTATTTT.

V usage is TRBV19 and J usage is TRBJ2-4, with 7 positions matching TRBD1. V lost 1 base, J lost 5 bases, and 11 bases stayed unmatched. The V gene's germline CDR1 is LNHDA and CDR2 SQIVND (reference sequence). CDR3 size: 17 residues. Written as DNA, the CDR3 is TGTGCCAGTAGTATAGCTCCTACAGGGACAGCGCAAAACATTCAGTACTTC. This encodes CASSIAPTGTAQNIQYF.

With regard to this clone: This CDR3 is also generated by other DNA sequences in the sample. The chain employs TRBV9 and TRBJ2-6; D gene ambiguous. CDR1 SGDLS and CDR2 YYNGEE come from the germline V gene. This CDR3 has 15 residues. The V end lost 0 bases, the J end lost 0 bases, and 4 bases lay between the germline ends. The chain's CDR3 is CASSVGGSGANVLTF. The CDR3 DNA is TGTGCCAGCAGCGTAGGCGGCTCTGGGGCCAACGTCCTGACTTTC.

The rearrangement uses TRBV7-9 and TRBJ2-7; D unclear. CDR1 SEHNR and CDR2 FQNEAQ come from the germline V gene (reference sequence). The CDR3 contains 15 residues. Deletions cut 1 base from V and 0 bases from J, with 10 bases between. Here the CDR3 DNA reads TGTGCCAGCAGCTTAGGGGATGATAGCTCCTACGAGCAGTACTTC. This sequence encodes CASSLGDDSSYEQYF.

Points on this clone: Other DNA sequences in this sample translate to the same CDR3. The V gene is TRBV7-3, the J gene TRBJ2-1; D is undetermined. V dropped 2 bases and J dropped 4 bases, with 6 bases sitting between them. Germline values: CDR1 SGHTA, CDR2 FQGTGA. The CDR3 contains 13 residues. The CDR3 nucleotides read TGTGCCAGCAGCTTATCTCAGTACAATGAGCAGTTCTTC. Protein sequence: CASSLSQYNEQFF.

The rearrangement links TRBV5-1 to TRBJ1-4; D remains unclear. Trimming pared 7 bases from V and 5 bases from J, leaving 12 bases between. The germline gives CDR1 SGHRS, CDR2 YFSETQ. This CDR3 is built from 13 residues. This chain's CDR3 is CASREGANEKLFF. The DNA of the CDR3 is TGCGCCAGCCGCGAGGGCGCAAATGAAAAACTGTTTTTT.

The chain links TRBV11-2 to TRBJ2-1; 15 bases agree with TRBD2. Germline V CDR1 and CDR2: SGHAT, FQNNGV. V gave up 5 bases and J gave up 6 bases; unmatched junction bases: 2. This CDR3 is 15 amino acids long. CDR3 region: CASSRGLAGGNEQFF. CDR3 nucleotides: TGTGCCAGCAGCCGGGGACTAGCGGGAGGCAATGAGCAGTTCTTC.

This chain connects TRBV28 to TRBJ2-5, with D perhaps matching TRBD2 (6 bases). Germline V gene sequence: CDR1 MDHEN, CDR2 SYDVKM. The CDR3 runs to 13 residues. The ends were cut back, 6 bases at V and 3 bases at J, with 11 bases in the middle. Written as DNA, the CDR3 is TGTGCCAGCAGGGAGGGCAGGAAAGAGACCCAGTACTTC. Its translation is CASREGRKETQYF.

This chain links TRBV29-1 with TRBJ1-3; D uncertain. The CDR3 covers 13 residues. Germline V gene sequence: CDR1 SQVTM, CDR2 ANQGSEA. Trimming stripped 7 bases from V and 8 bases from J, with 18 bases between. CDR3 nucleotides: TGCAGCGCAGCGTCGGGGTCTTCGGACACCATATATTTT. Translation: CSAASGSSDTIYF.

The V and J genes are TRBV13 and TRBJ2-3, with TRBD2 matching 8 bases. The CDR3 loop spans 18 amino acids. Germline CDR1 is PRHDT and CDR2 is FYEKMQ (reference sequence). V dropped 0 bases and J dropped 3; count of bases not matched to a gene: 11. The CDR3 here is CASSLGISGSVSTDTQYF. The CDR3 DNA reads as TGTGCCAGCAGCTTAGGGATAAGCGGGAGCGTATCTACAGATACGCAGTATTTT.

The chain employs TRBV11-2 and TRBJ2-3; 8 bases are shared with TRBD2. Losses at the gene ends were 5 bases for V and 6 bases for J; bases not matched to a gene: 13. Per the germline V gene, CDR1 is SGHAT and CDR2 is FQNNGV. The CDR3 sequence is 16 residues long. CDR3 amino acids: CASSPKMGREADTQYF. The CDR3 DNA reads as TGTGCCAGCAGCCCCAAGATGGGGCGGGAGGCCGATACGCAGTATTTT.

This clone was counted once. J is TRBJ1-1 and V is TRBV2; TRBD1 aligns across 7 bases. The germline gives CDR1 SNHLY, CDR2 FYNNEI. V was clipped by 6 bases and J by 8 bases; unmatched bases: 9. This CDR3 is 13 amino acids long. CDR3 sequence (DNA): TGTGCCAGCAGCGAGGAGACAGGGTTGGAAGCTTTCTTT. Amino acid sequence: CASSEETGLEAFF. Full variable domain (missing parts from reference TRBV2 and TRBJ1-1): EPEVTQTPSHQVTQMGQEVILRCVPISNHLYFYWYRQILGQKVEFLVSFYNNEISEKSEIFDDQFSVERPDGSNFTLKIRSTKLEDSAMYFCASSEETGLEAFFGQGTRLTVV.

The CDR3 here is CASRARDRVNEKLFF. The CDR3 nucleotides read TGTGCCAGCAGAGCTAGGGACAGGGTCAATGAAAAACTGTTTTTT. The V gene is TRBV6-5, the J gene TRBJ1-4, with 9 positions matching TRBD1. The CDR3 covers 15 residues. The V gene's germline CDR1 is MNHEY and CDR2 SVGAGI. V dropped 6 bases and J dropped 5; count of bases not matched to a gene: 7.

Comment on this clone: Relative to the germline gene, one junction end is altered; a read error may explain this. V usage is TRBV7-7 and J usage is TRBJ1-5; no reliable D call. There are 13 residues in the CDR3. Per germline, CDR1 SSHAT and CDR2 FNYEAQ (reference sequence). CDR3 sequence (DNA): TGTGCTAGCAGCTTATCTGCGCTCGCACCCCAGCATTTT. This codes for CASSLSALAPQHF.

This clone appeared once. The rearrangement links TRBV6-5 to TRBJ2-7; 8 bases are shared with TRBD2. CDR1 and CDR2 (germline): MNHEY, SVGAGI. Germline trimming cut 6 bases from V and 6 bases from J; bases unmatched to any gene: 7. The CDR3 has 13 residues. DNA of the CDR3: TGTGCCAGCAGGCCCAGCGGGAGTGGCGAGCAGTACTTC. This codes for CASRPSGSGEQYF.

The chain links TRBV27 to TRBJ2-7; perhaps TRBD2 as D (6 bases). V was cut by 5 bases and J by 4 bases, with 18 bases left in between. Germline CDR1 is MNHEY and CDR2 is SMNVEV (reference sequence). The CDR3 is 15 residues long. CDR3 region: CASSPTSPRGYEQYF. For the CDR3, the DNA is TGTGCCAGCAGTCCGACTAGTCCGCGGGGTTACGAGCAGTACTTC.

The CDR3 coding sequence is TGCAGCGTTGTGGGGGGCGGTCGCTCCGAGCAGTACTTC. Amino acid sequence: CSVVGGGRSEQYF. The chain carries TRBV29-1 and TRBJ2-7; D is tentatively TRBD1 or TRBD2 (6 bases each). Trimming removed 4 bases at V and 6 bases at J, with 16 bases between. The CDR3 sequence is 13 residues long. Looked up from germline, CDR1 is SQVTM and CDR2 is ANQGSEA.

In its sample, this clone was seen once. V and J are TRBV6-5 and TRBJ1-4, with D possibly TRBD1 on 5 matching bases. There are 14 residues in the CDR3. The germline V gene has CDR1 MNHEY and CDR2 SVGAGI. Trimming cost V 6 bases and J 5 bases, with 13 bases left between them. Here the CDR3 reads CASRETGGNEKLFF. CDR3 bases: TGTGCCAGCAGGGAAACAGGAGGCAATGAAAAACTGTTTTTT.

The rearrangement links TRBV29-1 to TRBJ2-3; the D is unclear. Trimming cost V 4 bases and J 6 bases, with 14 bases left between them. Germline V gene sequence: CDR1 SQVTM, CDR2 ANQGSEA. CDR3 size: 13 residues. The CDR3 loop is CSVVQYKLDTQYF. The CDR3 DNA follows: TGCAGCGTTGTTCAGTATAAGTTGGATACGCAGTATTTT.

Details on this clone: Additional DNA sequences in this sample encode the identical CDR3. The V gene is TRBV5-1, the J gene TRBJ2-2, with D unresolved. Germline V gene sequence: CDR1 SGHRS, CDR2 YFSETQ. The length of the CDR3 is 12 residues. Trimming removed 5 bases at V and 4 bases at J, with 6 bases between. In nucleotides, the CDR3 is TGCGCCAGCAGTTGGAGCACCGGGGAGCTGTTTTTT. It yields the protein CASSWSTGELFF.

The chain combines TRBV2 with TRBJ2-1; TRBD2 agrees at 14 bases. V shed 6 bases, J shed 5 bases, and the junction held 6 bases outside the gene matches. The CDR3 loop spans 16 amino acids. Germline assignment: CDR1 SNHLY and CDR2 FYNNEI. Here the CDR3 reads CASRGTSGSGNNEQFF. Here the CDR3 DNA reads TGTGCCAGCAGGGGGACTAGCGGGAGTGGAAACAATGAGCAGTTCTTC.